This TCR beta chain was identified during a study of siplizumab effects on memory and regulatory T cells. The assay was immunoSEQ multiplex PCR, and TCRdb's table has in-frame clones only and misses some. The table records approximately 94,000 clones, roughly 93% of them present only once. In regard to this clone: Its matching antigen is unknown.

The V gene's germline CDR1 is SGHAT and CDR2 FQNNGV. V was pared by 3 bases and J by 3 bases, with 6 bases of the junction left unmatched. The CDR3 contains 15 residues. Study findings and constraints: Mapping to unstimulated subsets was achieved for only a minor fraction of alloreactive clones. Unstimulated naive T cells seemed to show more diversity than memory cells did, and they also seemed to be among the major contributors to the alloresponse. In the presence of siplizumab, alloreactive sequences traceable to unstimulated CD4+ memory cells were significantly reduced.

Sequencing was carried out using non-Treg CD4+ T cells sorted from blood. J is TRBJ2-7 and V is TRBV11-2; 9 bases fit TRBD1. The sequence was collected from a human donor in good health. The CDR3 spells CASSFKRDRVYEQYF. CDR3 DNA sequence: TGTGCCAGCAGCTTTAAAAGGGACAGGGTCTACGAGCAGTACTTC.